The clone carrying this T cell receptor (beta chain) occurred many times. This sample is drawn from a study of Graves' ophthalmopathy and Graves' hyperthyroidism. Scientists amplified the TCR beta CDR3 regions from RNA transcripts. An opening RT-PCR round employed HTBI primers and preceded a second-round multiplex PCR. TCRdb reprocessed the multiplex PCR reads with MiXCR, giving one entry per CDR3 protein. This repertoire shows a few hundred thousand distinct CDR3 sequences, about a sixth found once; its top ten account for 2.4%. Hyperthyroidism was considered stable when no ophthalmopathy appeared within 18 months of follow-up. The CDR3 covers 14 residues. The V and J ends lost 1 base and 6 bases, in that order; junction bases with no gene match: 8. Per the germline V gene, CDR1 is DFQATT and CDR2 is SNEGSKA (reference sequence).

The TCR comes from an adult woman with stable Graves' hyperthyroidism. Sample: peripheral blood. This chain links TRBV20-1 with TRBJ2-7; 8 nucleotides align to TRBD2. DNA of the CDR3: TGCAGTGCTAGAGCGACGGGAGGGCCCTTCGAGCAGTACTTC. Protein sequence: CSARATGGPFEQYF.